The table lists the clone carrying this TCR beta chain with many counts. Its specificity is not known. These data are taken from a study of glioma-infiltrating T cells. Overall study findings and caveats: Non-neoplastic patients had below-expected tissue-blood divergence, while all gliomas exceeded expectation.

V lost 4 bases to trimming and J lost 6 bases; unmatched junction nucleotides: 3. The CDR3 is 14 residues long. CDR1 and CDR2 from the germline V gene are MNHEY and SMNVEV (reference sequence). Using RNA template, CDR3s of TCR alpha and beta were amplified with iRepertoire arm-PCR. TCRdb passed the multiplex PCR reads through MiXCR, listing each CDR3 protein once. Among around 90,000 distinct CDR3 sequences, roughly 37% were seen once, and the ten largest hold roughly two fifths. This sequence was found in a human donor with low-grade glioma or glioblastoma, undergoing nonglioma brain surgery, or in good health (not recorded which). Source material: glioma tissue, nonneoplastic brain tissue, or PBMCs (not recorded which). This chain uses TRBV27 with TRBJ1-5; 10 nucleotides line up with TRBD1. The CDR3 region has the DNA TGTGCCAGCAGTTGGGACAGGGGACGTCAGCCCCAGCATTTT. This sequence encodes CASSWDRGRQPQHF.